The entry below gives a single T cell receptor (beta chain) sequence along with its context. CDR1 MNHEY and CDR2 SMNVEV come from the germline V gene (reference sequence). The CDR3 has 14 amino acids. The V segment lost 6 bases and the J segment 2 bases; nucleotides outside the gene matches: 2. As handled by the study authors: Estimation of nucleated cell counts relied on the amplification of reference gene primers. Assay used: immunoSEQ multiplex PCR; TCRdb lists only in-frame clones, some missing. The D gene and trimming were derived from the DNA, and the V and J assignments and clone size from that table. Of over 150,000 clones listed, 70% to 90% are singletons. These data originate in a study of blood T cell repertoires in COVID-19.

The chain recombines TRBV27 with TRBJ1-3, with 9 bases fitting TRBD1. Sequencing was done on a sample of peripheral blood. This TCR derives from a man over 45 with active or convalescent COVID-19. Here the CDR3 DNA reads TGTGCCAGCAGACAGGGGGCAGCTGGAAACACCATATATTTT. Translated, it gives CASRQGAAGNTIYF.